A single sample gave rise to the 4 T cell receptor beta chains below, sequenced in a study of blood T cell repertoires in COVID-19. The protocol was immunoSEQ multiplex PCR, while the TCRdb copy is restricted to in-frame clones and leaves out a portion. The table includes about 210,000 clones, 92% detected once. The sequenced material came from peripheral blood. The receptor source for this set is a man aged 30-40 years with acute or convalescent COVID-19.

The rearrangement links TRBV19 to TRBJ1-2; TRBD1 might be the D (5 bases). V was cut by 0 bases and J by 6 bases, with 14 bases left in between. CDR3 length equals 15 residues. CDR1 is LNHDA, CDR2 SQIVND, per germline (reference sequence). CDR3 nucleotides: TGTGCCAGTAGTATAGATTCTTCAGGGTCTGATGGCTACACCTTC. It translates to CASSIDSSGSDGYTF.

This chain joins TRBV5-1 and TRBJ2-1; D unresolved. Trimming pared 2 bases from V and 9 bases from J, leaving 12 bases between. This CDR3 has 13 amino acids. CDR1 SGHRS and CDR2 YFSETQ come from the germline V gene. This CDR3 reads CASSLSRSLEQFF. In nucleotides, the CDR3 is TGCGCCAGCAGCTTAAGTCGGTCGCTTGAGCAGTTCTTC. The entire variable domain, with the rest obtained from reference TRBV5-1 and TRBJ2-1, is as follows: KAGVTQTPRYLIKTRGQQVTLSCSPISGHRSVSWYQQTPGQGLQFLFEYFSETQRNKGNFPGRFSGRQFSNSRSEMNVSTLELGDSALYLCASSLSRSLEQFFGPGTRLTVL.

The chain joins TRBV5-8 to TRBJ2-6, with 10 positions matching TRBD1. CDR3 length equals 17 residues. The J segment lost 2 bases and the V segment lost 5 bases, leaving 7 bases of the junction unmatched. The V gene's germline CDR1 is SGHTS and CDR2 YDEGEE. In nucleotides, the CDR3 is TGTGCCAGCAGGCCCGGGACAGGGGTTCCTGGGGCCAACGTCCTGACTTTC. Its protein product is CASRPGTGVPGANVLTF.

The chain couples TRBV30 to TRBJ1-1; 7 nucleotides agree with TRBD1. The V segment lost 2 bases and the J segment 1 base; nucleotides outside the gene matches: 10. Germline CDR1 and CDR2: GTSNPN and SVGIG (reference sequence). The CDR3 is 16 amino acids. The CDR3 DNA follows: TGTGCCTGGAGTATCTCGGGACAGCTCAAGAACACTGAAGCTTTCTTT. Translated, it gives CAWSISGQLKNTEAFF. The complete variable domain, with remaining parts taken from reference TRBV30 and TRBJ1-1, reads SQTIHQWPATLVQPVGSPLSLECTVEGTSNPNLYWYRQAAGRGLQLLFYSVGIGQISSEVPQNLSASRPQDRQFILSSKKLLLSDSGFYLCAWSISGQLKNTEAFFGQGTRLTVV.